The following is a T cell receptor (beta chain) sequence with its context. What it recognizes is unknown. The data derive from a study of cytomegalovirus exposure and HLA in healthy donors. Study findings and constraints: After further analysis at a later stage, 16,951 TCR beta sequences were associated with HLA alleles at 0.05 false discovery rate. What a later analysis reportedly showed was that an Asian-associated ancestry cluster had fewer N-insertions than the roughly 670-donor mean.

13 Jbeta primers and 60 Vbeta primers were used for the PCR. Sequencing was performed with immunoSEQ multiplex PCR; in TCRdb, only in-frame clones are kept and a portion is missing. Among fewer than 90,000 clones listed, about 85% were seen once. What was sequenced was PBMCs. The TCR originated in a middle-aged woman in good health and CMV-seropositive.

Written as DNA, the CDR3 is TGTGCCAGCTCACCGGGACAGAGCCCTGGAAACACCATATATTTT. Translating gives CASSPGQSPGNTIYF. The chain carries TRBV18 and TRBJ1-3, with 7 bases aligning to TRBD1. Germline loops: CDR1 KGHSH, CDR2 LQKENI. Trimming took 3 bases from V and 2 from J; bases not matched to a gene: 4. CDR3 length: 15 residues.